What follows are 29 T cell receptor beta chains derived from one specimen sequenced in a study of patients and donors after allogeneic stem cell transplantation. TCRdb analysed the RT-PCR reads with MiXCR anew, one entry per CDR3 protein. In the table there are hundreds of thousands of distinct CDR3 sequences, 16% of which are singletons. The specimen sequenced was blood, either unsorted or a sorted T cell fraction (not recorded which). Every receptor here comes from a human donor who was either an allogeneic HSCT recipient or a stem cell or donor lymphocyte infusion donor (not recorded which). It is not recorded whose cells these are; they may come from a transplant donor.

The chain carries TRBV12-3 or TRBV12-4 and TRBJ2-3, with D perhaps matching TRBD1 (6 bases). V was pared by 6 bases and J by 3 bases, with 13 bases between. The CDR3 has 14 amino acids. The CDR3 DNA reads TGTGCCAGCAGCCAGGGGAGTAGGACAGATACGCAGTATTTT. Its protein product is CASSQGSRTDTQYF.

In its sample, this clonotype was seen many times. The J gene is TRBJ2-2, the V gene TRBV7-8; 7 bases agree with TRBD1. The CDR3 has 14 residues. V lost 6 bases and J lost 3; bases outside the gene matches: 4. In germline, CDR1 is SGHVS, CDR2 FQNEAQ. The CDR3 bases are TGTGCCAGCAGTTCGGGACAGCACACCGGGGAGCTGTTTTTT. It codes for CASSSGQHTGELFF.

The chain employs TRBV4-1 and TRBJ1-1; TRBD1 matches 9 bases. Germline-derived CDR1 and CDR2 are MGHRA and YSYEKL. The ends lost 3 bases at V and 4 bases at J; junction bases unmatched: 3. CDR3 length: 14 amino acids. The CDR3 sequence is CASSQRQGGTEAFF. DNA of the CDR3: TGCGCCAGCAGCCAGAGACAGGGGGGCACTGAAGCTTTCTTT.

The rearrangement links TRBV12-3 or TRBV12-4 to TRBJ1-6; 7 bases map to TRBD1. This CDR3 is 15 amino acids long. The V gene end was trimmed by 3 bases and the J gene end by 8 bases; junction bases not matched to a gene: 7. The CDR3 spells CASSFRGVYHSPLHF. The CDR3 DNA reads TGTGCCAGCAGTTTCAGGGGGGTATATCATTCACCCCTCCACTTT.

This clonotype was recorded a few times. The chain is built from TRBV6-2 or TRBV6-3 and TRBJ2-5; 11 bases align to TRBD2. Germline V lookup: CDR1 MNHEY, CDR2 SVGEGT. This CDR3 has 15 amino acids. The trim removed 4 bases at V and 6 bases at J, leaving 7 bases unmatched. The CDR3 is CASSSSSGGPKTQYF. The CDR3 bases are TGTGCCAGCAGTTCGTCTAGCGGGGGGCCCAAGACCCAGTACTTC.

Ten or more counts support this clonotype. J is TRBJ2-4 and V is TRBV20-1; D remains ambiguous. CDR1 is DFQATT and CDR2 is SNEGSKA in the germline V gene (reference sequence). Trimming removed 0 bases at V and 4 bases at J, with 7 bases between. The CDR3 consists of 13 residues. The CDR3 nucleotides read TGCAGTGCTAGAGATAGTCGAAAAAACATTCAGTACTTC. Protein product: CSARDSRKNIQYF.

The gene calls are TRBV12-5 and TRBJ2-3; D is tentatively TRBD1 or TRBD2 (5 bases each). Germline-derived CDR1 and CDR2 are LGHNT and FRNRAP. The CDR3 is 19 residues long. Trimming took 3 bases from V and 4 from J, leaving 26 bases between them. In nucleotides, the CDR3 is TGTGCTAGTGGTTTCGACCCCCGGGACCCTGTGGTGGGCGCAGATACGCAGTATTTT. Its protein is CASGFDPRDPVVGADTQYF.

The chain has TRBV20-1 and TRBJ2-1; 7 bases are a match to TRBD2. Trimming at V came to 3 bases and at J to 4 bases, leaving 9 bases not matched to a gene. Germline V CDR1 and CDR2: DFQATT, SNEGSKA (reference sequence). This CDR3 spans 15 amino acids. Here the CDR3 reads CSARFRDYKYNEQFF. The DNA for the CDR3 is TGCAGTGCTAGGTTCCGGGACTACAAATACAATGAGCAGTTCTTC.

The chain carries TRBV4-3 and TRBJ2-1; 11 bases map to TRBD2. V lost 4 bases, J lost 9 bases, and 11 bases stayed unmatched. Germline-derived CDR1 and CDR2 are LGHNA and YSLEER. CDR3 length: 16 residues. In nucleotides, the CDR3 is TGCGCCAGCAGCCTATACCCTAGCGGGGGGCCCGGTGAGCAGTTCTTC. Translating it yields CASSLYPSGGPGEQFF.

The chain couples TRBV3-1 to TRBJ1-5; maybe TRBD1 (5 bases). The germline V and J ends were trimmed by 3 bases and 4 bases, with 13 bases remaining between them. Germline assignment: CDR1 LGHDT and CDR2 YNNKEL (reference sequence). The CDR3 contains 15 residues. The CDR3, as DNA: TGTGCCAGCAGCCAGAGGGGCAGGACTAATCAGCCCCAGCATTTT. Translated, it gives CASSQRGRTNQPQHF.

A few counts support this clonotype. This sequence joins TRBV12-3 or TRBV12-4 and TRBJ2-6; D could derive from TRBD1 or TRBD2 (6 bases each). The V end lost 5 bases, the J end lost 4 bases, and 18 bases lay between the germline ends. This CDR3 region has 17 residues. The DNA of the CDR3 is TGTGCCAGCAGTCCCTATCGCCGGGGGCCAGGGGCCAACGTCCTGACTTTC. Translated, it gives CASSPYRRGPGANVLTF.

This chain connects TRBV2 to TRBJ1-2; D perhaps matches TRBD1 (5 bases). The CDR3 extends over 15 amino acids. Per the germline V gene, CDR1 is SNHLY and CDR2 is FYNNEI. Trimming pared 7 bases from V and 6 bases from J, leaving 21 bases between. This chain's CDR3 is CASTPNGGVSNGYTF. CDR3 nucleotides: TGTGCCAGCACCCCCAATGGGGGGGTTAGCAATGGCTACACCTTC.

The rearrangement joins TRBV7-6 to TRBJ2-5; D gene uncertain. Trimming pared 5 bases from V and 0 bases from J, leaving 16 bases between. CDR3 size: 16 residues. Per germline, CDR1 SGHVS and CDR2 FNYEAQ. The CDR3 DNA follows: TGTGCCAGCAGCCCTAACGGGCAACGGGACCAAGAGACCCAGTACTTC. Residues: CASSPNGQRDQETQYF. The full variable domain, in which reference TRBV7-6 and TRBJ2-5 provide the parts outside the CDR3, is GAGVSQSPRYKVTKRGQDVALRCDPISGHVSLYWYRQALGQGPEFLTYFNYEAQQDKSGLPNDRFSAERPEGSISTLTIQRTEQRDSAMYRCASSPNGQRDQETQYFGPGTRLLVL.

The chain carries TRBV11-3 and TRBJ2-1; either TRBD1 or TRBD2 may supply D (6 bases each). This CDR3 spans 16 amino acids. V was shortened by 5 bases and J by 0 bases, with 14 bases between the two germline ends. CDR1 is SGHNT, CDR2 YENEEA, per germline. In nucleotides, the CDR3 is TGTGCCAGCAGCCCCGAGGGGGGACGCTCCTACAATGAGCAGTTCTTC. Protein: CASSPEGGRSYNEQFF.

The chain combines TRBV6-5 with TRBJ2-3; possibly TRBD1 for D (5 bases). The CDR3 is made up of 14 amino acids. Germline loops: CDR1 MNHEY, CDR2 SVGAGI. The V and J ends lost 3 bases and 2 bases respectively, with 9 bases between them. In DNA form, the CDR3 reads TGTGCCAGCAGTTATCTGGGGCACACAGATACGCAGTATTTT. It encodes CASSYLGHTDTQYF.

This clonotype was detected only a few times. The chain carries TRBV5-1 and TRBJ1-2, with D possibly matching TRBD1 (5 bases). Germline V gives CDR1 SGHRS, CDR2 YFSETQ. The CDR3 length is 14 residues. V was clipped by 1 base and J by 6 bases, with 13 bases between them. Here the CDR3 reads CASSLTWQGDGYTF. CDR3 DNA sequence: TGCGCCAGCAGCTTGACTTGGCAGGGAGATGGCTACACCTTC.

This clonotype was seen a handful of times. The chain employs TRBV2 and TRBJ1-1; no clear D. The CDR3 is made up of 14 amino acids. Per the germline V gene, CDR1 is SNHLY and CDR2 is FYNNEI. Trimming pared 0 bases from V and 3 bases from J, leaving 8 bases between. The CDR3 region has the DNA TGTGCCAGCAGTGAAGCGCCCCCGTACACTGAAGCTTTCTTT. This gives the protein CASSEAPPYTEAFF.

The table lists this clonotype with many counts. The J gene is TRBJ2-7, the V gene TRBV29-1; 10 bases are shared with TRBD1. The germline gives CDR1 SQVTM, CDR2 ANQGSEA. This CDR3 region has 17 residues. With 4 bases clipped from V and 2 bases from J, the junction kept 14 bases outside the gene matches. The CDR3 loop is CSVVADRGIFDTYEQYF. The CDR3, as DNA: TGCAGCGTTGTCGCGGACAGGGGGATTTTCGACACCTACGAGCAGTACTTC.

This clonotype was observed a few times. An end of the junction differs from the germline gene, which may be a read error. The chain employs TRBV7-9 and TRBJ2-7; D remains unclear. The CDR3 is 11 residues long. Germline V gene lookup returns CDR1 SEHNR and CDR2 FQNEAQ (reference sequence). CDR3 bases: TGTGCCAGCACAAATACCTACGCGCAGTACTTC. This translates into CASTNTYAQYF.

This clonotype was seen more than once but under ten times. The chain links TRBV9 to TRBJ1-2; 9 bases are shared with TRBD1. The ends lost 1 base at V and 2 bases at J; junction bases unmatched: 9. This CDR3 contains 17 residues. The V gene's germline CDR1 is SGDLS and CDR2 YYNGEE. The CDR3 DNA reads TGTGCCAGCAGCGTAACAGGGGGCGCGGGTGGCAACTATGGCTACACCTTC. This gives the protein CASSVTGGAGGNYGYTF.

This clonotype appeared many times. The rearrangement joins TRBV6-5 to TRBJ2-2; 8 bases agree with TRBD1. The germline V gene has CDR1 MNHEY and CDR2 SVGAGI. With 1 base clipped from V and 6 bases from J, the junction kept 4 bases outside the gene matches. The CDR3 is 15 residues long. CDR3 DNA sequence: TGTGCCAGCAGTTACTATTTACAGGGGGCCGGGGAGCTGTTTTTT. Protein sequence: CASSYYLQGAGELFF.

The sample holds many counts of this clonotype. This chain's CDR3 is CASSFFFRYPNTEAFF. The CDR3 DNA sequence: TGTGCCAGCAGCTTTTTCTTCCGTTATCCGAACACTGAAGCTTTCTTT. The rearrangement links TRBV7-9 to TRBJ1-1; D gene uncertain. The CDR3 is 16 amino acids. Trimming removed 3 bases from V and 1 base from J, with 15 bases in between. Looked up from germline, CDR1 is SEHNR and CDR2 is FQNEAQ (reference sequence).

This sequence joins TRBV19 and TRBJ2-5; D may be TRBD1 or TRBD2 (5 bases each). V lost 5 bases and J 4 bases, leaving 14 bases between the germline ends. Germline V gene lookup returns CDR1 LNHDA and CDR2 SQIVND (reference sequence). This CDR3 has 14 amino acids. The CDR3 sequence: CASSAPGPGETQYF. The DNA of the CDR3 is TGTGCCAGTAGTGCCCCGGGGCCGGGAGAGACCCAGTACTTC. The full variable domain, its missing parts supplied by reference TRBV19 and TRBJ2-5, is DGGITQSPKYLFRKEGQNVTLSCEQNLNHDAMYWYRQDPGQGLRLIYYSQIVNDFQKGDIAEGYSVSREKKESFPLTVTSAQKNPTAFYLCASSAPGPGETQYFGPGTRLLVL.

V usage is TRBV7-2 and J usage is TRBJ2-1; 9 bases map to TRBD1. The germline V gene encodes CDR1 SGHTA and CDR2 FQGNSA. The CDR3 covers 15 residues. The V gene end was trimmed by 2 bases and the J gene end by 7 bases; junction bases not matched to a gene: 6. CDR3 region: CASSLWDRVSNEQFF. The CDR3 region has the DNA TGTGCCAGCAGCTTATGGGACAGGGTCTCGAATGAGCAGTTCTTC.

This clonotype appeared many times. The V gene is TRBV5-1, the J gene TRBJ2-1; 8 nucleotides match TRBD2. The CDR3 totals 15 residues. Germline loops: CDR1 SGHRS, CDR2 YFSETQ. J was trimmed by 4 bases and V by 1 base; bases with no gene match: 4. CDR3 bases: TGCGCCAGCAGCTTGCGGCTAGCGGGTTACAATGAGCAGTTCTTC. Its translation: CASSLRLAGYNEQFF.

This clonotype was seen a few times. This chain links TRBV29-1 with TRBJ1-2, with 8 bases aligning to TRBD1. Germline V lookup: CDR1 SQVTM, CDR2 ANQGSEA. The CDR3 has 11 residues. With 6 bases clipped from V and 8 bases from J, the junction kept 5 bases outside the gene matches. The CDR3 loop is CSVSGGLGYTF. DNA for the CDR3: TGCAGCGTATCAGGGGGCCTGGGCTACACCTTC.

This clonotype has ten or more counts. The chain employs TRBV5-1 and TRBJ2-7; 7 nucleotides line up with TRBD1. The CDR3 covers 13 residues. The germline V gene has CDR1 SGHRS and CDR2 YFSETQ. V was pared by 4 bases and J by 4 bases, with 5 bases of the junction left unmatched. The CDR3 loop is CASSPDRVYEQYF. The CDR3 coding sequence is TGCGCCAGCAGCCCCGACAGGGTGTACGAGCAGTACTTC.

This clonotype was observed a few times. This sequence joins TRBV5-1 and TRBJ2-7, with 7 bases fitting TRBD1. Per the germline V gene, CDR1 is SGHRS and CDR2 is YFSETQ. The J segment lost 2 bases and the V segment lost 6 bases, leaving 11 bases of the junction unmatched. The CDR3 is 15 residues long. The CDR3 loop reads CASMGYEGTAYEQYF. The CDR3 DNA reads as TGCGCCAGCATGGGGTATGAAGGGACAGCCTACGAGCAGTACTTC.

Written as DNA, the CDR3 is TGCAGTGCCAGAAGGGGGACTGAAAAACTGTTTTTT. Translation: CSARRGTEKLFF. The chain joins TRBV20-1 to TRBJ1-4, with D tentatively TRBD1 (6 bases). Looked up from germline, CDR1 is DFQATT and CDR2 is SNEGSKA (reference sequence). The CDR3 extends over 12 amino acids. Trimming left V 6 bases short and J 7 bases short, with 12 bases between.